This TCR beta chain was recovered during a study of immune characterization of retroperitoneal liposarcoma. This clonotype showed up just a few times. Each CDR3 protein gets one entry after TCRdb re-called the PCR reads with MiXCR. The sample consists of 12,000 or so distinct CDR3 sequences, about a quarter of them appearing once. The V end was cut by 3 bases, the J end by 10 bases, with 19 bases between. The CDR3 loop spans 15 amino acids. The receptor was isolated from a female donor with retroperitoneal liposarcoma. The specimen was tumor tissue. The J gene is TRBJ2-1, the V gene TRBV12-3 or TRBV12-4; TRBD2 might be the D (5 bases). The CDR3 DNA reads as TGTGCCAGCAGTTTTAGCGCCTCTAAGCACTACGAGCAGTTCTTC. It codes for CASSFSASKHYEQFF.